This TCR beta chain appears in the sequencing data of a study of response to subunit inactivated influenza vaccine. The CDR3 contains 13 residues. V lost 7 bases and J 0 bases, leaving 9 bases between the germline ends. TCRdb passed the RT-PCR reads through MiXCR, listing each CDR3 protein once. The data hold some 550,000 distinct CDR3 sequences, with under 25% observed a single time. Study results and caveats: The authors suggested that few new T cells are recruited per seasonal influenza vaccination.

In its sample, this clonotype was seen many times. Its antigen remains unidentified. The sample was also linked to a second study, of T cells expressing NK-cell markers. That investigation notes: The authors generated TCR beta cDNA through 5'RACE template switching with UMIs. Of eight sequenced donors, seven were HCMV-seropositive and one HCMV-seronegative. In a handful of donors, dominant CD3+CD56+NKG2C+ clones formed about 1.0-7.0% of CD8+ cells. These clonotypes additionally ranked first within the CD3+CD56-NKG2C+ fraction of a handful of donors.

The V call is TRBV12-3 or TRBV12-4, the J call TRBJ2-5, with D unclear. The receptor comes from a man in his fifties or sixties who received an inactivated influenza vaccine. The sample consisted of CD4+ T cells sorted from PBMCs, taken roughly 12 days after vaccination. The DNA for the CDR3 is TGTGCCAGCACCGAGACGGACCAAGAGACCCAGTACTTC. Amino acid sequence: CASTETDQETQYF.